One and the same sample provided the 27 T cell receptor beta chains below, sequenced in a study of cytomegalovirus exposure and HLA in healthy donors. The table came from immunoSEQ multiplex PCR; TCRdb's copy has only in-frame clones and leaves some out. The sample has under 200,000 clones, roughly 90% seen once. The sequencing sample was made of PBMCs. These receptors came from a woman aged 25 to 45 in good health and CMV-seronegative.

The V gene is TRBV27, the J gene TRBJ2-3; 13 positions agree with TRBD2. Germline CDR1 MNHEY, CDR2 SMNVEV (reference sequence). CDR3 length: 17 residues. The V and J ends lost 2 bases and 2 bases, in that order; junction bases with no gene match: 4. The CDR3 sequence is CASSLLLAGGPTDTQYF. CDR3 sequence (DNA): TGTGCCAGCAGTTTACTACTAGCGGGAGGGCCCACAGATACGCAGTATTTT.

J is TRBJ2-5 and V is TRBV6-1; 7 bases are a match to TRBD2. V was pared by 4 bases and J by 2 bases, with 1 base of the junction left unmatched. This CDR3 comprises 13 residues. The germline V gene encodes CDR1 MNHNS and CDR2 SASEGT. The CDR3 region is CASSAGGQETQYF. CDR3 DNA: TGTGCCAGCAGTGCGGGGGGACAAGAGACCCAGTACTTC.

The J gene is TRBJ2-7, the V gene TRBV18; maybe TRBD1 (5 bases). This CDR3 comprises 14 residues. Germline lookup yields CDR1 KGHSH and CDR2 LQKENI. The V gene lost 1 base and the J gene lost 2 bases, with 9 bases spanning the gap. The CDR3 sequence: CASSPRAGPYEQYF. In DNA form, the CDR3 reads TGTGCCAGCTCACCACGTGCAGGGCCCTACGAGCAGTACTTC.

This clone appeared a single time. This rearrangement joins TRBV27 to TRBJ2-3, with D unresolved. CDR1 and CDR2 from the germline V gene are MNHEY and SMNVEV (reference sequence). Trimming removed 2 bases from V and 2 bases from J, with 8 bases in between. The CDR3 runs 14 residues. The CDR3 nucleotides are TGTGCCAGCAGTTTAGAAGCCACCACAGATACGCAGTATTTT. Protein: CASSLEATTDTQYF.

This chain links TRBV4-2 with TRBJ1-2; 8 bases map to TRBD1. The V and J ends lost 1 base and 6 bases, in that order; junction bases with no gene match: 7. CDR3 length: 15 residues. CDR1 and CDR2 from the germline V gene are LGHNA and YNFKEQ. The CDR3 DNA follows: TGTGCCAGCAGCCAAGTGACAGGGGAAAGGGATGGCTACACCTTC. This gives the protein CASSQVTGERDGYTF.

This clone was seen more than once but under ten times. The V and J genes are TRBV19 and TRBJ2-2; D gene ambiguous. Deletions cut 8 bases from V and 8 bases from J, with 12 bases between. CDR1 LNHDA and CDR2 SQIVND come from the germline V gene (reference sequence). CDR3 length: 12 residues. The CDR3: CASSSRVGELFF. In DNA, the CDR3 is TGTGCCAGTTCCAGCAGAGTGGGGGAGCTGTTTTTT.

The chain carries TRBV28 and TRBJ2-3; weak D call: TRBD2 (6 bases). V dropped 3 bases and J dropped 6 bases, with 13 bases sitting between them. CDR3 length: 14 residues. CDR1 is MDHEN, CDR2 SYDVKM, per germline. The CDR3 coding sequence is TGTGCCAGCAGTTTCATAGGGGAGGAGGATACGCAGTATTTT. Translating it yields CASSFIGEEDTQYF.

The CDR3 region has the DNA TGTGCCAGCAGTTACGGGCGGAACTCTGGAAACACCATATATTTT. It codes for CASSYGRNSGNTIYF. The chain employs TRBV6-5 and TRBJ1-3; no clear D gene. CDR1 is MNHEY and CDR2 is SVGAGI in the germline V gene. The V and J ends lost 2 bases and 0 bases respectively, with 8 bases between them. The CDR3 loop spans 15 amino acids.

The CDR3 DNA follows: TGTACAACTAGCGGGATCACAGATACGCAGTATTTT. This gives the protein CTTSGITDTQYF. The V gene is TRBV30, the J gene TRBJ2-3, with TRBD2 matching 10 bases. This CDR3 is 12 amino acids long. CDR1 is GTSNPN, CDR2 SVGIG, per germline (reference sequence).

This chain joins TRBV5-1 and TRBJ1-2; D not certain. This CDR3 is built from 15 residues. Germline loops: CDR1 SGHRS, CDR2 YFSETQ. The V gene lost 0 bases and the J gene lost 2 bases, with 11 bases spanning the gap. CDR3 DNA: TGCGCCAGCAGCTTGGTTGAGGGATACAACTATGGCTACACCTTC. Translated, it gives CASSLVEGYNYGYTF.

The chain uses TRBV7-2 and TRBJ2-7; D gene ambiguous. This CDR3 has 14 residues. V shed 0 bases and J shed 2 bases, with 8 bases lying between them. Germline V gene lookup returns CDR1 SGHTA and CDR2 FQGNSA. CDR3: CASSLAPTPYEQYF. DNA for the CDR3: TGTGCCAGCAGCTTAGCCCCAACCCCCTACGAGCAGTACTTC.

This clone was counted a few times. The sample carries other DNA sequences with the same CDR3. The chain links TRBV28 to TRBJ2-7; D uncertain. Germline V gives CDR1 MDHEN, CDR2 SYDVKM. The CDR3 has 11 residues. Between the trimmed V and J ends, which lost 3 bases and 4 bases, there was a span of 4 bases. CDR3 coding DNA: TGTGCCAGCAGTTTGGGTTACGAGCAGTACTTC. Its translation is CASSLGYEQYF. The full variable domain, in which reference TRBV28 and TRBJ2-7 provide the parts outside the CDR3, is DVKVTQSSRYLVKRTGEKVFLECVQDMDHENMFWYRQDPGLGLRLIYFSYDVKMKEKGDIPEGYSVSREKKERFSLILESASTNQTSMYLCASSLGYEQYFGPGTRLTVT.

The chain combines TRBV6-5 with TRBJ1-3; possibly TRBD1 for D (6 bases). The CDR3 spans 14 residues. CDR1 is MNHEY and CDR2 is SVGAGI in the germline V gene. Deletions cut 7 bases from V and 8 bases from J, with 18 bases between. The CDR3 nucleotides are TGTGCCAGCACCAGCGGACAGTTTTTAGACACCATATATTTT. It translates to CASTSGQFLDTIYF.

The chain joins TRBV5-4 to TRBJ1-2; TRBD1 matches at 7 bases. The CDR3 contains 17 residues. With V trimmed by 4 bases and J by 0 bases, 12 bases remained unmatched. Germline V gene data show CDR1 as SGHNT and CDR2 as YYREEE (reference sequence). The CDR3 DNA follows: TGTGCCAGCAGCAAAAGACAGGGTCCTGCTACTAACTATGGCTACACCTTC. The encoded protein is CASSKRQGPATNYGYTF.

The CDR3 is CASSRSGGGNEQFF. The CDR3 DNA follows: TGTGCCAGCAGCCGTAGCGGGGGCGGCAATGAGCAGTTCTTC. This chain links TRBV9 with TRBJ2-1; 9 positions agree with TRBD2. Germline-derived CDR1 and CDR2 are SGDLS and YYNGEE. CDR3 length equals 14 residues. J was trimmed by 6 bases and V by 4 bases; bases with no gene match: 5.

The V gene is TRBV6-1, the J gene TRBJ2-4; the D is unclear. The CDR3 runs to 14 residues. V was trimmed by 4 bases and J by 1 base, leaving 8 bases between them. Germline lookup yields CDR1 MNHNS and CDR2 SASEGT. The CDR3 nucleotides are TGTGCCAGCAGTGCCGGACCCGCCAAAAACATTCAGTACTTC. Amino acid sequence: CASSAGPAKNIQYF.

J is TRBJ2-7 and V is TRBV6-1; D remains ambiguous. Trimming removed 6 bases from V and 7 bases from J, with 10 bases in between. CDR3 length: 11 amino acids. The V gene's germline CDR1 is MNHNS and CDR2 SASEGT. DNA of the CDR3: TGTGCCAGCAGAAATATATTGGAGCAGTACTTC. It translates to CASRNILEQYF.

In its sample, this clone was seen once. The chain links TRBV9 to TRBJ1-1, with TRBD1 identical over 9 bases. The CDR3 is made up of 15 amino acids. The germline V gene has CDR1 SGDLS and CDR2 YYNGEE. J lost 4 bases, V lost 1 base, and 5 bases had no gene match. The CDR3 sequence is CASSVLDRGSTEAFF. CDR3 in DNA: TGTGCCAGCAGCGTATTGGACAGGGGCAGCACTGAAGCTTTCTTT.

The chain has TRBV7-9 and TRBJ1-4; no clear D gene. V gave up 1 base and J gave up 6 bases, with 9 bases separating them. Germline CDR1 SEHNR, CDR2 FQNEAQ (reference sequence). The CDR3 runs to 14 residues. DNA of the CDR3: TGTGCCAGCAGCTTAGAAGGCAGCGATGAAAAACTGTTTTTT. Amino acid sequence: CASSLEGSDEKLFF.

V and J are TRBV27 and TRBJ1-1; D is unresolved. This CDR3 is built from 17 residues. The germline V gene has CDR1 MNHEY and CDR2 SMNVEV (reference sequence). The V end was cut by 4 bases, the J end by 4 bases, with 22 bases between. CDR3 loop: CASSSKNQGIPGTEAFF. In DNA, the CDR3 is TGTGCCAGCAGTTCAAAAAACCAAGGTATCCCGGGCACTGAAGCTTTCTTT.

The chain employs TRBV5-1 and TRBJ2-6; D is uncertain. The V gene lost 4 bases and the J gene lost 4 bases, with 9 bases spanning the gap. The germline V gene has CDR1 SGHRS and CDR2 YFSETQ. The CDR3 runs to 14 residues. CDR3 protein: CASSPGVGANVLTF. The CDR3, as DNA: TGCGCCAGCAGCCCCGGCGTGGGGGCCAACGTCCTGACTTTC.

The CDR3 DNA is TGTGCCAGCAGTGAGGTAGGGTCCACTGAAGCTTTCTTT. It codes for CASSEVGSTEAFF. The V call is TRBV6-1, the J call TRBJ1-1; D call uncertain. Trimming removed 3 bases at V and 4 bases at J, with 9 bases between. Germline loops: CDR1 MNHNS, CDR2 SASEGT. The CDR3 length is 13 residues.

The chain combines TRBV7-9 with TRBJ2-1, with 10 bases fitting TRBD2. CDR3 length: 18 amino acids. In germline, CDR1 is SEHNR, CDR2 FQNEAQ (reference sequence). V gave up 5 bases and J gave up 9 bases; unmatched junction bases: 19. The CDR3 is CASSMSSSGRGPYREQFF. The CDR3 region has the DNA TGTGCCAGCAGCATGAGCTCTAGCGGGAGAGGGCCTTACCGTGAGCAGTTCTTC.

V is TRBV27 and J is TRBJ2-7; TRBD2 matches 13 bases. The CDR3 totals 16 residues. CDR1 MNHEY and CDR2 SMNVEV come from the germline V gene (reference sequence). V shed 7 bases, J shed 5 bases, and the junction held 11 bases outside the gene matches. The CDR3 protein is CASNKVTSGRAHEQYF. CDR3 DNA: TGTGCCAGCAATAAAGTCACTAGCGGGAGGGCCCACGAGCAGTACTTC.

V is TRBV6-1 and J is TRBJ1-1; D ambiguous. The V end lost 4 bases, the J end lost 4 bases, and 7 bases lay between the germline ends. The CDR3 spans 12 residues. Germline V gene sequence: CDR1 MNHNS, CDR2 SASEGT. The CDR3, as DNA: TGTGCCAGCAGTGTACAGTCCACTGAAGCTTTCTTT. It specifies CASSVQSTEAFF.

The chain recombines TRBV7-9 with TRBJ2-1; D remains unclear. The CDR3 is made up of 13 amino acids. Germline V gene sequence: CDR1 SEHNR, CDR2 FQNEAQ (reference sequence). Trimming cost V 5 bases and J 7 bases, with 12 bases left between them. The CDR3 loop reads CASSVDLGNEQFF. The CDR3 DNA follows: TGTGCCAGCAGCGTAGATCTAGGTAATGAGCAGTTCTTC.

This clone is a singleton in its sample. The chain is built from TRBV18 and TRBJ1-5; no definite D call. CDR1 is KGHSH, CDR2 LQKENI, per germline. The germline V and J ends were trimmed by 3 bases and 6 bases, with 15 bases remaining between them. The CDR3 spans 15 residues. CDR3 coding DNA: TGTGCCAGCTCACCGGTGGAAGGTAGAACTCAGCCCCAGCATTTT. Protein: CASSPVEGRTQPQHF.